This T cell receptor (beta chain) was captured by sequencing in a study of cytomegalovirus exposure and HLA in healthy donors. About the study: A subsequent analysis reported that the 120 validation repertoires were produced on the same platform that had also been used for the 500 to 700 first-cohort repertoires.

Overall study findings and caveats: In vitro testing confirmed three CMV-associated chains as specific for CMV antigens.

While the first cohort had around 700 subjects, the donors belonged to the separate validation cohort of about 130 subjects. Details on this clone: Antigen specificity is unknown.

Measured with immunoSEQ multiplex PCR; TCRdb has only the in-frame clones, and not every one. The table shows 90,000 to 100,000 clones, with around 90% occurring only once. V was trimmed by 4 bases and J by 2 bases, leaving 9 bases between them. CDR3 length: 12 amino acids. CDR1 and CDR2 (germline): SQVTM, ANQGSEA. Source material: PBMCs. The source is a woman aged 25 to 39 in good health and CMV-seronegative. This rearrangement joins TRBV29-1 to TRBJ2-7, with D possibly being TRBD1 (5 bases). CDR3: CSVVRQPYEQYF. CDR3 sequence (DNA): TGCAGCGTTGTCCGACAGCCCTACGAGCAGTACTTC.